This T cell receptor beta chain comes out of a study of regulatory and conventional T cells in RAG deficiency. Blood CD4+ CD25-low CD127-high conventional T cells supplied the genomic DNA template. The protocol was immunoSEQ multiplex PCR, while the TCRdb copy is restricted to in-frame clones and leaves out a portion. The sample holds about 30,000 clones, over 90% seen once. The data also belong to a second study, concerning regulatory T cells. That study adds: The primer mix had 52 TRBV and 13 TRBJ primers.

The sample taken for sequencing was CD25- CD4+ T cells sorted from blood. This TCR derives from a human donor in good health.

The CDR3: CASSSTGTDTEAFF. The CDR3 bases are TGTGCCAGCAGCTCCACAGGGACGGACACTGAAGCTTTCTTT. The J gene is TRBJ1-1, the V gene TRBV5-5; D is perhaps TRBD1 (6 bases). V was clipped by 3 bases and J by 3 bases, with 12 bases between them. The CDR3 is 14 residues long. Germline V CDR1 and CDR2: SGHKS, YYEKEE (reference sequence).